Each of the 31 T cell receptor beta chains below was sequenced from the same sample in a study of untreated major depressive disorder. Generated by immunoSEQ multiplex PCR, the TCRdb table keeps only in-frame clones and is missing some. The table lists almost 20,000 clones, roughly 84% of them singletons. Material: CD4+ T cells from PBMCs. These receptors all stem from a woman in her thirties in good health.

This rearrangement joins TRBV5-4 to TRBJ1-3; a possible D gene is TRBD1 (6 bases). Trimming pared 4 bases from V and 4 bases from J, leaving 12 bases between. Germline V gives CDR1 SGHNT, CDR2 YYREEE (reference sequence). The length of the CDR3 is 14 residues. The CDR3 reads CASSLQGTGNTIYF. Written as DNA, the CDR3 is TGTGCCAGCAGCCTACAGGGTACCGGAAACACCATATATTTT.

The chain employs TRBV18 and TRBJ1-1; D gene ambiguous. The CDR3 has 15 amino acids. Germline V CDR1 and CDR2: KGHSH, LQKENI. V lost 1 base and J lost 3, with 12 bases in between. The CDR3 DNA sequence: TGTGCCAGCTCACCACTTCCCAGCGGGGACACTGAAGCTTTCTTT. Protein: CASSPLPSGDTEAFF.

J is TRBJ2-3 and V is TRBV27; 9 positions match TRBD2. The germline CDR1 and CDR2 sequences are MNHEY and SMNVEV (reference sequence). The trim removed 0 bases at V and 7 bases at J, leaving 14 bases unmatched. There are 18 residues in the CDR3. DNA for the CDR3: TGTGCCAGCAGTTTATCGAGGCATAGCGGGAGTGCGGGGAATACGCAGTATTTT. Protein product: CASSLSRHSGSAGNTQYF.

The V and J genes are TRBV7-2 and TRBJ1-6; D gene unclear. Trimming pared 5 bases from V and 1 base from J, leaving 9 bases between. Germline loops: CDR1 SGHTA, CDR2 FQGNSA. The CDR3 loop spans 15 amino acids. CDR3 protein: CASSPDRSYNSPLHF. In DNA, the CDR3 is TGTGCCAGCAGCCCGGACCGTTCCTATAATTCACCCCTCCACTTT.

The chain recombines TRBV2 with TRBJ2-2, with 9 bases lining up with TRBD1. Germline CDR1 and CDR2: SNHLY and FYNNEI. This CDR3 has 13 amino acids. The junction had 4 bases not matched to a gene; V was cut back by 8 bases and J by 6 bases. The CDR3: CASGDRVPGELFF. CDR3 nucleotides: TGTGCCAGCGGGGACAGGGTGCCCGGGGAGCTGTTTTTT.

The chain joins TRBV7-3 to TRBJ2-1; tentatively, D is TRBD2 (5 bases). V was shortened by 0 bases and J by 2 bases, with 11 bases between the two germline ends. The CDR3 contains 16 residues. Germline V gene lookup returns CDR1 SGHTA and CDR2 FQGTGA. CDR3 residues: CASSLTRSGTYNEQFF. For the CDR3, the DNA is TGTGCCAGCAGCTTAACTAGAAGCGGTACCTACAATGAGCAGTTCTTC. Complete variable domain (other parts from reference TRBV7-3 and TRBJ2-1): GAGVSQTPSNKVTEKGKYVELRCDPISGHTALYWYRQSLGQGPEFLIYFQGTGAADDSGLPNDRFFAVRPEGSVSTLKIQRTERGDSAVYLCASSLTRSGTYNEQFFGPGTRLTVL.

The gene calls are TRBV28 and TRBJ1-3, with 7 bases lining up with TRBD1. The germline gives CDR1 MDHEN, CDR2 SYDVKM. V lost 3 bases and J lost 0; bases outside the gene matches: 8. There are 17 residues in the CDR3. Written as DNA, the CDR3 is TGTGCCAGCAGTTTGACCGGACAGGCCTCCTCTGGAAACACCATATATTTT. It yields the protein CASSLTGQASSGNTIYF.

The chain is built from TRBV6-1 and TRBJ1-6; weak D call: TRBD1 (5 bases). From germline, CDR1 is MNHNS and CDR2 SASEGT. V was clipped by 5 bases and J by 5 bases, with 13 bases between them. The CDR3 length is 15 residues. The CDR3 loop is CASSNRDGNNSPLHF. DNA for the CDR3: TGTGCCAGCAGTAACCGGGACGGAAATAATTCACCCCTCCACTTT.

This clone appeared a few times. The gene calls are TRBV5-1 and TRBJ2-7; a weak D match, TRBD2 (5 bases). This CDR3 has 14 residues. Trimming cost V 0 bases and J 5 bases, with 12 bases left between them. From germline, CDR1 is SGHRS and CDR2 YFSETQ. Here the CDR3 reads CASSLAAGFNEQYF. The CDR3 DNA reads TGCGCCAGCAGCTTGGCCGCGGGTTTTAACGAGCAGTACTTC.

The chain is built from TRBV6-6 and TRBJ1-4; no definite D call. CDR3 length: 13 amino acids. Germline V lookup: CDR1 MNHNY, CDR2 SVGAGI (reference sequence). With 6 bases removed from V and 8 bases from J, the gap between germline ends came to 13 bases. CDR3 region: CASSYGIVEKLFF. The CDR3, as DNA: TGTGCCAGCAGCTACGGGATAGTGGAAAAACTGTTTTTT.

V and J are TRBV9 and TRBJ2-1; D gene uncertain. The V end lost 4 bases, the J end lost 0 bases, and 17 bases lay between the germline ends. CDR1 is SGDLS, CDR2 YYNGEE, per germline. The CDR3 is made up of 17 amino acids. DNA for the CDR3: TGTGCCAGCAGCCCCACAGAGAGTCGTAGCTCCTACAATGAGCAGTTCTTC. It specifies CASSPTESRSSYNEQFF.

The rearrangement uses TRBV6-6 and TRBJ2-1; 13 positions match TRBD2. The CDR3 totals 15 residues. V gave up 5 bases and J gave up 6 bases; unmatched junction bases: 4. Germline CDR1 and CDR2: MNHNY and SVGAGI (reference sequence). The CDR3 DNA reads as TGTGCCAGCAGTCCGGGACTAGCGGGACCCAATGAGCAGTTCTTC. Its protein is CASSPGLAGPNEQFF.

This chain uses TRBV21-1 with TRBJ2-7; the table's D call of TRBD1 was not tested on the DNA. TRBV21-1 is designated a pseudogene. The CDR3 is made up of 15 amino acids. The CDR3 here is CASSKGTGSVYEQYF. In nucleotides, the CDR3 is TGTGCCAGCAGCAAAGGGACAGGGAGTGTGTACGAGCAGTACTTC.

The chain couples TRBV6-1 to TRBJ2-7, with no clear D. Germline V gene lookup returns CDR1 MNHNS and CDR2 SASEGT. The germline V and J ends were trimmed by 2 bases and 4 bases, with 6 bases remaining between them. The CDR3 is made up of 12 amino acids. The CDR3 reads CASSEMRYEQYF. The CDR3 DNA follows: TGTGCCAGCAGTGAAATGCGTTACGAGCAGTACTTC.

The chain recombines TRBV4-2 with TRBJ2-5; D perhaps matches TRBD1 (6 bases). V lost 3 bases to trimming and J lost 2 bases, with 10 bases between them. The CDR3 runs to 14 residues. Per germline, CDR1 LGHNA and CDR2 YNFKEQ. The CDR3 DNA is TGTGCCAGCAGCCAGGAAACAGGGCAAGAGACCCAGTACTTC. Residues: CASSQETGQETQYF.

This clone was picked up a small number of times. V and J are TRBV6-1 and TRBJ1-2, with 7 nucleotides matching TRBD1. The trim removed 2 bases at V and 4 bases at J, leaving 13 bases unmatched. The CDR3 is 17 residues long. Germline V gene data show CDR1 as MNHNS and CDR2 as SASEGT. The CDR3 region is CASSEYQTGSYSYGYTF. The CDR3 DNA sequence: TGTGCCAGCAGTGAATATCAGACAGGGAGTTATAGCTATGGCTACACCTTC.

This sequence joins TRBV19 and TRBJ2-2, with D perhaps assigned TRBD1 or TRBD2 (5 bases each). With 6 bases removed from V and 3 bases from J, the gap between germline ends came to 17 bases. The CDR3 loop spans 16 amino acids. The germline V gene encodes CDR1 LNHDA and CDR2 SQIVND (reference sequence). The DNA of the CDR3 is TGTGCCAGTAGGCCAGGGTGGTTGAGGGACACCGGGGAGCTGTTTTTT. Protein sequence: CASRPGWLRDTGELFF.

V gene TRBV6-5 combines with J gene TRBJ1-1, with 7 positions matching TRBD1. The CDR3 is made up of 13 amino acids. The germline CDR1 and CDR2 sequences are MNHEY and SVGAGI. V lost 6 bases, J lost 8 bases, and 9 bases stayed unmatched. CDR3 sequence: CASRIPATGEAFF. The CDR3 nucleotides are TGTGCCAGCAGAATACCCGCGACAGGGGAAGCTTTCTTT.

The chain employs TRBV2 and TRBJ2-6; D not certain. V lost 7 bases and J lost 0, with 7 bases in between. The germline V gene has CDR1 SNHLY and CDR2 FYNNEI. CDR3 size: 14 residues. The CDR3 sequence: CASILSSGANVLTF. In nucleotides, the CDR3 is TGTGCCAGCATATTGAGCTCTGGGGCCAACGTCCTGACTTTC. The full variable domain, with the rest looked up from reference TRBV2 and TRBJ2-6, is EPEVTQTPSHQVTQMGQEVILRCVPISNHLYFYWYRQILGQKVEFLVSFYNNEISEKSEIFDDQFSVERPDGSNFTLKIRSTKLEDSAMYFCASILSSGANVLTFGAGSRLTVL.

The V call is TRBV11-2, the J call TRBJ2-5; TRBD2 matches 11 bases. CDR3 length: 15 residues. Germline values: CDR1 SGHAT, CDR2 FQNNGV. With V trimmed by 1 base and J by 6 bases, 4 bases remained unmatched. CDR3 sequence (DNA): TGTGCCAGCAGCTTAGGCACTAGCGGGAGACAGACCCAGTACTTC. The encoded protein is CASSLGTSGRQTQYF.

The V call is TRBV28, the J call TRBJ2-1; possibly TRBD2 for D (7 bases). Trimming took 5 bases from V and 3 from J, leaving 14 bases between them. Germline CDR1 is MDHEN and CDR2 is SYDVKM. The CDR3 length is 15 residues. The CDR3, as DNA: TGTGCCAGCAGTAGGACAGCGGGGAACTACAATGAGCAGTTCTTC. It is translated as CASSRTAGNYNEQFF. Full variable domain (outside the CDR3, taken from reference TRBV28 and TRBJ2-1): DVKVTQSSRYLVKRTGEKVFLECVQDMDHENMFWYRQDPGLGLRLIYFSYDVKMKEKGDIPEGYSVSREKKERFSLILESASTNQTSMYLCASSRTAGNYNEQFFGPGTRLTVL.

The chain carries TRBV11-3 and TRBJ2-1; D unclear. V was pared by 1 base and J by 5 bases, with 6 bases between. This CDR3 has 13 amino acids. Germline CDR1 SGHNT, CDR2 YENEEA. In nucleotides, the CDR3 is TGTGCCAGCAGCTTAGGATTTAACAATGAGCAGTTCTTC. Protein product: CASSLGFNNEQFF.

This chain connects TRBV7-2 to TRBJ1-2; the D gene is possibly TRBD1 (5 bases). The CDR3 totals 16 residues. CDR1 and CDR2 (germline): SGHTA, FQGNSA. V lost 5 bases and J 7 bases, leaving 23 bases between the germline ends. For the CDR3, the DNA is TGTGCCAGCAGCCGTCGGTTCAGGAGGGACTCGGGTGGCTACACCTTC. Encoded protein: CASSRRFRRDSGGYTF.

V usage is TRBV7-2 and J usage is TRBJ1-1; tentative D call: TRBD1 (5 bases). This CDR3 is built from 15 residues. V shed 1 base and J shed 4 bases, with 13 bases lying between them. Germline CDR1 SGHTA, CDR2 FQGNSA. The CDR3 nucleotides read TGTGCCAGCAGCTTAGTACTGGGGCGGGGCACTGAAGCTTTCTTT. This gives the protein CASSLVLGRGTEAFF.

This chain uses TRBV5-1 with TRBJ1-2; 8 bases line up with TRBD1. V lost 3 bases to trimming and J lost 6 bases; unmatched junction nucleotides: 7. The germline CDR1 and CDR2 sequences are SGHRS and YFSETQ. The CDR3 extends over 14 amino acids. CDR3 sequence reads: CASSSAGGADGYTF. The CDR3 nucleotides are TGCGCCAGCAGCTCAGCAGGGGGCGCGGATGGCTACACCTTC.

The chain links TRBV7-2 to TRBJ1-3; TRBD1 matches 9 bases. V was pared by 5 bases and J by 0 bases, with 8 bases of the junction left unmatched. CDR1 is SGHTA and CDR2 is FQGNSA in the germline V gene. CDR3 length: 17 amino acids. CDR3: CASSQGGQGISGNTIYF. The CDR3 DNA is TGTGCCAGCAGCCAAGGAGGACAGGGGATCTCTGGAAACACCATATATTTT. Filled out from reference TRBV7-2 and TRBJ1-3, the complete variable domain reads GAGVSQSPSNKVTEKGKDVELRCDPISGHTALYWYRQSLGQGLEFLIYFQGNSAPDKSGLPSDRFSAERTGGSVSTLTIQRTQQEDSAVYLCASSQGGQGISGNTIYFGEGSWLTVV.

Only one count was recorded for this clone. The chain recombines TRBV7-3 with TRBJ2-3; 9 bases fit TRBD2. The germline CDR1 and CDR2 sequences are SGHTA and FQGTGA. Unmatched junction bases numbered 1, after V lost 0 bases and J lost 6 bases. The CDR3 is made up of 14 amino acids. CDR3 protein: CASSLTGTSDTQYF. The CDR3, as DNA: TGTGCCAGCAGCTTAACCGGGACTAGCGATACGCAGTATTTT.

This clone was seen a few times. The chain is built from TRBV5-4 and TRBJ1-6; perhaps TRBD1 as D (6 bases). Trimming shortened V by 5 bases and J by 7 bases, and 13 bases separated the two germline ends. The germline V gene encodes CDR1 SGHNT and CDR2 YYREEE (reference sequence). CDR3 size: 14 residues. The CDR3 bases are TGTGCCAGCAGTCAACAGGGAGGGAATTCACCCCTCCACTTT. This encodes CASSQQGGNSPLHF. The variable domain in full, with the rest retrieved from reference TRBV5-4 and TRBJ1-6, is ETGVTQSPTHLIKTRGQQVTLRCSSQSGHNTVSWYQQALGQGPQFIFQYYREEENGRGNFPPRFSGLQFPNYSSELNVNALELDDSALYLCASSQQGGNSPLHFGNGTRLTVT.

The rearrangement links TRBV9 to TRBJ2-3; D gene ambiguous. With 0 bases removed from V and 6 bases from J, the gap between germline ends came to 8 bases. The CDR3 spans 13 residues. Per germline, CDR1 SGDLS and CDR2 YYNGEE. The CDR3 sequence is CASSVGLFDTQYF. CDR3 bases: TGTGCCAGCAGCGTAGGCTTATTCGATACGCAGTATTTT.

This clone was recorded once. The chain is built from TRBV19 and TRBJ2-1, with no clear D. The CDR3 has 15 residues. Germline V gives CDR1 LNHDA, CDR2 SQIVND (reference sequence). The V end lost 5 bases, the J end lost 5 bases, and 16 bases lay between the germline ends. This CDR3 is CASSASDLTNNEQFF. Here the CDR3 DNA reads TGTGCCAGTAGTGCGTCTGACCTAACTAACAATGAGCAGTTCTTC.

The CDR3 is CASSVKDQRSPLHF. CDR3 DNA sequence: TGTGCCAGCAGCGTAAAGGACCAGCGCTCACCCCTCCACTTT. The J gene is TRBJ1-6, the V gene TRBV9; no clear D gene. CDR1 is SGDLS, CDR2 YYNGEE, per germline. The CDR3 length is 14 residues. Trimming removed 1 base at V and 10 bases at J, with 12 bases between.